This T cell receptor (beta chain) was found in a study of chemoradiotherapy in HPV16-positive cancers. Measured with immunoSEQ multiplex PCR; TCRdb has only the in-frame clones, and not every one. This table holds more than 20,000 clones, roughly 90% found once. This CDR3 contains 16 residues. The ends were cut back, 2 bases at V and 0 bases at J, with 8 bases in the middle. Germline lookup yields CDR1 LNHDA and CDR2 SQIVND (reference sequence). The sequenced sample was blood, obtained from a patient who underwent chemoradiotherapy. The receptor's source is a human donor with HPV-associated anogenital cancer. This chain uses TRBV19 with TRBJ1-6; weak D call: TRBD1 (6 bases). The CDR3 loop is CASSIPDSSYNSPLHF. CDR3 nucleotide sequence: TGTGCCAGTAGTATACCGGACAGCTCCTATAATTCACCCCTCCACTTT.